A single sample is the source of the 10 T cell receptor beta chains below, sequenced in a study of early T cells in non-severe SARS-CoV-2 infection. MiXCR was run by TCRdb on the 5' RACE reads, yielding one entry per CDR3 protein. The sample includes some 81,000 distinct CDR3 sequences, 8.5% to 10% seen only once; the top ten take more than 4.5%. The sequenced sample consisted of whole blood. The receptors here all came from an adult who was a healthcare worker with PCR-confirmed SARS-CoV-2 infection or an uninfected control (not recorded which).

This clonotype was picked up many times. The CDR3 region has the DNA TGTGCCAGCAGTTTCACGAGGGACTTTTCCTACGAGCAGTACTTC. Translated, it gives CASSFTRDFSYEQYF. The V and J genes are TRBV28 and TRBJ2-7; a weak D match, TRBD2 (6 bases). V lost 3 bases, J lost 1 base, and 13 bases lay in between. The CDR3 has 15 residues. The germline gives CDR1 MDHEN, CDR2 SYDVKM.

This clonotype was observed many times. Here the CDR3 DNA reads TGTGCCAGCAGCTTGAGGGGGACTGGAAACACCATATATTTT. Translated, it gives CASSLRGTGNTIYF. The genes are TRBV11-2 and TRBJ1-3, with TRBD1 as a possible D gene (6 bases). The ends were cut back, 3 bases at V and 2 bases at J, with 8 bases in the middle. Germline V lookup: CDR1 SGHAT, CDR2 FQNNGV. This CDR3 has 14 residues.

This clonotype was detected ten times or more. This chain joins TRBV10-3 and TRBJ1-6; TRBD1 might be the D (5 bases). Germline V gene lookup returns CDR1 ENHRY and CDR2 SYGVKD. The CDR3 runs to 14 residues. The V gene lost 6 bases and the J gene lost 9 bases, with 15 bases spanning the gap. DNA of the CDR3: TGTGCCATCAGATCCGACAGCCGGGGTTCACCCCTCCACTTT. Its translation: CAIRSDSRGSPLHF.

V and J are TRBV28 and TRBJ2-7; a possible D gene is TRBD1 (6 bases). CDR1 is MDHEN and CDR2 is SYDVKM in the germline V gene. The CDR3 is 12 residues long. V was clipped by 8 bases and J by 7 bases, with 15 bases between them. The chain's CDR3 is CASGPGAWEQYF. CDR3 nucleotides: TGTGCCAGCGGGCCAGGGGCTTGGGAGCAGTACTTC. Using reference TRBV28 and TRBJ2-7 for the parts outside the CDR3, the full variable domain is DVKVTQSSRYLVKRTGEKVFLECVQDMDHENMFWYRQDPGLGLRLIYFSYDVKMKEKGDIPEGYSVSREKKERFSLILESASTNQTSMYLCASGPGAWEQYFGPGTRLTVT.

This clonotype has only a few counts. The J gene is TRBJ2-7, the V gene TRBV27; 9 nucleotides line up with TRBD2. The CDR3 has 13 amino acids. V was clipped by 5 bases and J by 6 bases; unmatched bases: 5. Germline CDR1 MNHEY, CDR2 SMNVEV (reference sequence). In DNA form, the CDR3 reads TGTGCCAGCAGTGGACTAGCGAGGCGCGAGCAGTACTTC. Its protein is CASSGLARREQYF.

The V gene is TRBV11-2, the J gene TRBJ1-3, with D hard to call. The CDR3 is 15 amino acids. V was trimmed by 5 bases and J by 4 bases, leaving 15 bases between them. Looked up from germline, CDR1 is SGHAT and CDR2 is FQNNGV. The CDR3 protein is CASSPRAGFGNTIYF. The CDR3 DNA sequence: TGTGCCAGCAGCCCAAGAGCGGGGTTCGGAAACACCATATATTTT.

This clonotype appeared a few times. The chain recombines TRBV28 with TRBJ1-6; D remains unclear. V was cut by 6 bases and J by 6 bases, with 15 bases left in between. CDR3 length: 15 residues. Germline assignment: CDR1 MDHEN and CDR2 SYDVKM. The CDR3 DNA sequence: TGTGCCAGCAGCTTGGTGGTTCTAAGTAATTCACCCCTCCACTTT. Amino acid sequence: CASSLVVLSNSPLHF.

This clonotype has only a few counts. In DNA form, the CDR3 reads TGTGCCAGCAGCCGGGACACAGAAGAGACCCAGTACTTC. Amino acid sequence: CASSRDTEETQYF. The chain joins TRBV11-3 to TRBJ2-5; a possible D gene is TRBD1 (6 bases). This CDR3 comprises 13 residues. V was shortened by 5 bases and J by 3 bases, with 10 bases between the two germline ends. CDR1 SGHNT and CDR2 YENEEA come from the germline V gene.

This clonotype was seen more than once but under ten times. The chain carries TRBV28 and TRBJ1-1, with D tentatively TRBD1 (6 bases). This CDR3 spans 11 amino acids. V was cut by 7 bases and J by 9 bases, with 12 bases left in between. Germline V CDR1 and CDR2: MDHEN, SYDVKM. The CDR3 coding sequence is TGTGCCAGCACCAGACAGGAAAAAGCTTTCTTT. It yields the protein CASTRQEKAFF.

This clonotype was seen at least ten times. Here the CDR3 reads CASSHLLAGGPGGELFF. For the CDR3, the DNA is TGTGCCAGTAGCCACCTCCTAGCGGGAGGGCCCGGCGGGGAGCTGTTTTTT. The chain joins TRBV19 to TRBJ2-2; 12 bases are shared with TRBD2. CDR1 and CDR2 (germline): LNHDA, SQIVND (reference sequence). Unmatched junction bases numbered 12, after V lost 6 bases and J lost 7 bases. This CDR3 comprises 17 residues.